The 25 T cell receptor beta chains reported below all come from one sample, sequenced in a study of T cell changes during pregnancy in multiple sclerosis (dated by TCRdb to about 2019). Libraries were prepared through the immunoSEQ multiplex PCR assay. TCRdb provides this immuneACCESS table in a form limited to in-frame rearrangements. Some clones are lacking; in checked studies, under half of them reflect an unresolved V gene, and why the rest are absent is not known. The sample table contains over 15,000 clones; only one count was recorded for over 70% of them. Roughly 5.5% of the sample is taken by the ten largest. The sequenced sample was CD8+ T cells from peripheral blood mononuclear cells, obtained after pregnancy. The receptors come from a female donor in good health, enrolled as a control in a pregnancy study.

The chain is built from TRBV5-6 and TRBJ1-2, with TRBD1 identical over 9 bases. The CDR3 runs 14 residues. The V segment lost 3 bases and the J segment 7 bases; nucleotides outside the gene matches: 7. Germline CDR1 SGHDT, CDR2 YYEEEE. CDR3 sequence: CASSWDRDHRGYTF. As DNA, the CDR3 is TGTGCCAGCAGCTGGGACAGGGACCATCGTGGCTACACCTTC.

This sequence joins TRBV18 and TRBJ2-7; D perhaps matches TRBD1 (5 bases). This CDR3 has 15 residues. Germline V gives CDR1 KGHSH, CDR2 LQKENI. V gave up 4 bases and J gave up 5 bases, with 18 bases separating them. The CDR3 DNA reads as TGTGCCAGCTCACGAGACAGACCCCTAATCCACGAGCAGTACTTC. It specifies CASSRDRPLIHEQYF.

V gene TRBV5-1 combines with J gene TRBJ2-7; 14 positions agree with TRBD2. The germline CDR1 and CDR2 sequences are SGHRS and YFSETQ. The CDR3 spans 17 residues. V dropped 2 bases and J dropped 0; count of bases not matched to a gene: 4. The CDR3 nucleotides read TGCGCCAGCAGCTTAGGGACTAGCGGGGGAACCTCCTACGAGCAGTACTTC. Translation: CASSLGTSGGTSYEQYF.

In its sample, this clone was seen once. V is TRBV29-1 and J is TRBJ1-1; no reliable D call. Trimming took 3 bases from V and 11 from J, leaving 13 bases between them. Germline CDR1 SQVTM, CDR2 ANQGSEA. There are 11 residues in the CDR3. For the CDR3, the DNA is TGCAGCGTTGACCGTGGAGCTGGGGCTTTCTTT. Translating gives CSVDRGAGAFF.

V usage is TRBV7-2 and J usage is TRBJ2-3, with 9 nucleotides matching TRBD2. The J segment lost 3 bases and the V segment lost 5 bases, leaving 9 bases of the junction unmatched. Germline CDR1 SGHTA, CDR2 FQGNSA. The CDR3 contains 16 residues. DNA for the CDR3: TGTGCCAGCAGCGCGCGGGGGGGACTAGTGACAGATACGCAGTATTTT. Translation gives CASSARGGLVTDTQYF. Complete variable domain (other parts from reference TRBV7-2 and TRBJ2-3): GAGVSQSPSNKVTEKGKDVELRCDPISGHTALYWYRQSLGQGLEFLIYFQGNSAPDKSGLPSDRFSAERTGGSVSTLTIQRTQQEDSAVYLCASSARGGLVTDTQYFGPGTRLTVL.

V and J are TRBV7-3 and TRBJ2-1; 9 bases line up with TRBD2. This CDR3 has 14 residues. J lost 8 bases, V lost 5 bases, and 7 bases had no gene match. Germline V gene sequence: CDR1 SGHTA, CDR2 FQGTGA. The CDR3 region has the DNA TGTGCCAGCAGCCTTGGACTAGCGATGGATGAGCAGTTCTTC. Translation gives CASSLGLAMDEQFF.

The rearrangement joins TRBV5-4 to TRBJ2-4; TRBD1 might be the D (5 bases). The CDR3 is 13 amino acids. Per germline, CDR1 SGHNT and CDR2 YYREEE (reference sequence). V was shortened by 4 bases and J by 8 bases, with 13 bases between the two germline ends. CDR3 in amino acids: CASSLGHEDIQYF. The CDR3, as DNA: TGTGCCAGCAGCCTAGGACATGAGGACATTCAGTACTTC.

J is TRBJ1-6 and V is TRBV5-5; 9 nucleotides agree with TRBD1. The J segment lost 3 bases and the V segment lost 4 bases, leaving 8 bases of the junction unmatched. Germline-derived CDR1 and CDR2 are SGHKS and YYEKEE (reference sequence). This CDR3 is 17 amino acids long. CDR3 sequence reads: CASSPTGGGNYNSPLHF. DNA of the CDR3: TGTGCCAGCAGCCCTACAGGGGGCGGCAACTATAATTCACCCCTCCACTTT. The variable domain in full, completed from reference TRBV5-5 and TRBJ1-6, reads DAGVTQSPTHLIKTRGQQVTLRCSPISGHKSVSWYQQVLGQGPQFIFQYYEKEERGRGNFPDRFSARQFPNYSSELNVNALLLGDSALYLCASSPTGGGNYNSPLHFGNGTRLTVT.

Only one count was recorded for this clone. The chain combines TRBV5-6 with TRBJ1-5, with TRBD1 identical over 8 bases. This CDR3 contains 14 residues. The V gene's germline CDR1 is SGHDT and CDR2 YYEEEE. V shed 4 bases and J 5 bases; nucleotides not matched to a gene: 5. The CDR3: CASSQGQGHQPQHF. Written as DNA, the CDR3 is TGTGCCAGCAGCCAAGGACAGGGCCATCAGCCCCAGCATTTT. Combining the CDR3 with reference TRBV5-6 and TRBJ1-5 gives the whole variable domain DAGVTQSPTHLIKTRGQQVTLRCSPKSGHDTVSWYQQALGQGPQFIFQYYEEEERQRGNFPDRFSGHQFPNYSSELNVNALLLGDSALYLCASSQGQGHQPQHFGDGTRLSIL.

The rearrangement joins TRBV9 to TRBJ2-5; D is perhaps TRBD1 (7 bases). This CDR3 comprises 15 residues. CDR1 SGDLS and CDR2 YYNGEE come from the germline V gene. V shed 0 bases and J shed 4 bases, with 13 bases lying between them. CDR3 region: CASSVEQGRIETQYF. Here the CDR3 DNA reads TGTGCCAGCAGCGTAGAACAGGGGAGGATAGAGACCCAGTACTTC. The full variable domain, completed using reference TRBV9 and TRBJ2-5, is DSGVTQTPKHLITATGQRVTLRCSPRSGDLSVYWYQQSLDQGLQFLIQYYNGEERAKGNILERFSAQQFPDLHSELNLSSLELGDSALYFCASSVEQGRIETQYFGPGTRLLVL.

The V call is TRBV5-1, the J call TRBJ2-1, with D possibly being TRBD1 (6 bases). V was cut by 5 bases and J by 4 bases, with 19 bases left in between. The CDR3 is 16 residues long. The V gene's germline CDR1 is SGHRS and CDR2 YFSETQ. The CDR3 protein is CASSPDQGLIYNEQFF. Written as DNA, the CDR3 is TGCGCCAGCAGTCCTGACCAGGGGCTTATTTACAATGAGCAGTTCTTC.

The chain uses TRBV7-9 and TRBJ1-6; 8 nucleotides align to TRBD1. The trim removed 5 bases at V and 6 bases at J, leaving 6 bases unmatched. The CDR3 has 15 amino acids. CDR1 and CDR2 from the germline V gene are SEHNR and FQNEAQ (reference sequence). The CDR3: CASSPSTGVNSPLHF. The CDR3 DNA is TGTGCCAGCAGCCCATCGACAGGGGTTAATTCACCCCTCCACTTT.

The V and J genes are TRBV29-1 and TRBJ2-1, with a tentative D call TRBD1 (6 bases). CDR1 is SQVTM, CDR2 ANQGSEA, per germline. The CDR3 length is 12 residues. The V and J ends lost 4 bases and 4 bases respectively, with 8 bases between them. CDR3: CSVADSYNEQFF. CDR3 DNA: TGCAGCGTTGCGGACAGTTACAATGAGCAGTTCTTC.

The DNA of the CDR3 is TGTGCCAGCAGGGGATTGGACAGGGAGCAGTATTTT. It yields the protein CASRGLDREQYF. This chain joins TRBV27 and TRBJ2-3; 8 bases are a match to TRBD1. This CDR3 has 12 amino acids. Germline-derived CDR1 and CDR2 are MNHEY and SMNVEV (reference sequence). The V segment lost 6 bases and the J segment 11 bases; nucleotides outside the gene matches: 7.

Written as DNA, the CDR3 is TGTGCCAGCAGCAGGGACTACGACGAGCAGTACTTC. It is translated as CASSRDYDEQYF. This chain uses TRBV5-6 with TRBJ2-7, with 7 bases identical to TRBD2. V lost 4 bases, J lost 5 bases, and 3 bases stayed unmatched. The CDR3 runs 12 residues. From germline, CDR1 is SGHDT and CDR2 YYEEEE.

The chain has TRBV29-1 and TRBJ1-1; a possible D gene is TRBD1 (5 bases). CDR1 is SQVTM and CDR2 is ANQGSEA in the germline V gene. The V end lost 6 bases, the J end lost 0 bases, and 14 bases lay between the germline ends. The CDR3 runs to 14 residues. As DNA, the CDR3 is TGCAGCGTGGGGGGGTCAGTCATGAACACTGAAGCTTTCTTT. Its translation: CSVGGSVMNTEAFF.

The V call is TRBV19, the J call TRBJ2-7; 10 positions match TRBD1. CDR3 size: 16 residues. Losses at the gene ends were 3 bases for V and 4 bases for J; bases not matched to a gene: 9. The germline gives CDR1 LNHDA, CDR2 SQIVND (reference sequence). The CDR3 spells CASSIGTGDPLYEQYF. CDR3 sequence (DNA): TGTGCCAGTAGTATCGGGACAGGGGACCCCCTATACGAGCAGTACTTC.

J is TRBJ2-3 and V is TRBV5-6; 10 bases fit TRBD2. V shed 4 bases and J 2 bases; nucleotides not matched to a gene: 7. The CDR3 is 16 residues long. Germline loops: CDR1 SGHDT, CDR2 YYEEEE. CDR3 residues: CASSGGLAVHTDTQYF. Written as DNA, the CDR3 is TGTGCCAGCAGCGGCGGACTAGCGGTGCACACAGATACGCAGTATTTT.

This chain joins TRBV11-3 and TRBJ2-1, with TRBD2 identical over 7 bases. The CDR3 spans 15 residues. Germline V gene sequence: CDR1 SGHNT, CDR2 YENEEA. V trimming: 4 bases; J trimming: 9 bases; junction bases outside the gene matches: 12. The CDR3 protein is CASSWGSGGGSEQFF. In nucleotides, the CDR3 is TGTGCCAGCAGCTGGGGATCGGGCGGGGGTAGTGAGCAGTTCTTC.

The chain links TRBV9 to TRBJ1-3; D not resolved. Deletions cut 2 bases from V and 7 bases from J, with 10 bases between. The CDR3 is 13 residues long. The V gene's germline CDR1 is SGDLS and CDR2 YYNGEE. CDR3 loop: CASSVGSVNTIYF. DNA of the CDR3: TGTGCCAGCAGCGTCGGGTCAGTTAACACCATATATTTT.

CDR3 sequence (DNA): TGTGCCAGCAGCTTTTCGGGACAGCCGAATGAAAAACTGTTTTTT. Amino acids: CASSFSGQPNEKLFF. V usage is TRBV5-8 and J usage is TRBJ1-4; 7 bases agree with TRBD1. Per the germline V gene, CDR1 is SGHTS and CDR2 is YDEGEE. This CDR3 comprises 15 residues. J was trimmed by 5 bases and V by 2 bases; bases with no gene match: 6.

This clone was seen a single time. This chain links TRBV6-4 with TRBJ1-5; 10 positions match TRBD1. CDR3 length: 17 residues. J gave up 2 bases and V 7 bases, and 11 bases lay outside the gene matches. Germline lookup yields CDR1 MRHNA and CDR2 SNTAGT. The CDR3 coding sequence is TGTGCCAGCACCCTGACAGGGGGCCTAGGTGGCAATCAGCCCCAGCATTTT. It is translated as CASTLTGGLGGNQPQHF.

The V and J genes are TRBV2 and TRBJ1-4, with TRBD1 matching over 9 bases. The CDR3 is made up of 15 amino acids. In germline, CDR1 is SNHLY, CDR2 FYNNEI. Trimming at V came to 4 bases and at J to 4 bases, leaving 4 bases not matched to a gene. CDR3 sequence (DNA): TGTGCCAGCAGTGCTTGGACAGGGGATAATGAAAAACTGTTTTTT. It specifies CASSAWTGDNEKLFF.

The chain couples TRBV6-1 to TRBJ1-4; D gene uncertain. The length of the CDR3 is 13 residues. Trimming left V 4 bases short and J 4 bases short, with 7 bases between. Looked up from germline, CDR1 is MNHNS and CDR2 is SASEGT. This chain's CDR3 is CASSGRYNEKLFF. CDR3 coding DNA: TGTGCCAGCAGTGGGCGGTATAATGAAAAACTGTTTTTT.

The chain couples TRBV2 to TRBJ1-1; D is undetermined. Germline V gene data show CDR1 as SNHLY and CDR2 as FYNNEI. V dropped 8 bases and J dropped 1 base, with 8 bases sitting between them. This CDR3 region has 12 residues. The CDR3 DNA follows: TGTGCCAGCCGTTTGAGGAACACTGAAGCTTTCTTT. It is translated as CASRLRNTEAFF.